This TCR beta chain was found in a study of identical twins. General study findings and limits: Insertions were reduced in abundant cord blood beta clonotypes but not in memory repertoires.

The cDNA had a unique molecular identifier and a template-switch universal primer site. MiXCR, run by TCRdb on the 5' RACE reads, gives a single entry per CDR3 protein. The data show around 220,000 distinct CDR3 sequences, with 10% to 13% seen just once and less than 12% held by the top ten. CDR1 and CDR2 (germline): MDHEN, SYDVKM. The CDR3 is 14 residues long. The ends lost 6 bases at V and 5 bases at J; junction bases unmatched: 9. For this clonotype: Its antigen is currently unknown.

Sequencing was carried out using memory T cells sorted from blood. The origin of this receptor is a man in his fifties or sixties in good health. V usage is TRBV28 and J usage is TRBJ1-1, with 7 bases fitting TRBD1. CDR3 nucleotide sequence: TGTGCCAGCAGGCCGGTTTACAGGGGAACTGAAGCTTTCTTT. It encodes CASRPVYRGTEAFF.